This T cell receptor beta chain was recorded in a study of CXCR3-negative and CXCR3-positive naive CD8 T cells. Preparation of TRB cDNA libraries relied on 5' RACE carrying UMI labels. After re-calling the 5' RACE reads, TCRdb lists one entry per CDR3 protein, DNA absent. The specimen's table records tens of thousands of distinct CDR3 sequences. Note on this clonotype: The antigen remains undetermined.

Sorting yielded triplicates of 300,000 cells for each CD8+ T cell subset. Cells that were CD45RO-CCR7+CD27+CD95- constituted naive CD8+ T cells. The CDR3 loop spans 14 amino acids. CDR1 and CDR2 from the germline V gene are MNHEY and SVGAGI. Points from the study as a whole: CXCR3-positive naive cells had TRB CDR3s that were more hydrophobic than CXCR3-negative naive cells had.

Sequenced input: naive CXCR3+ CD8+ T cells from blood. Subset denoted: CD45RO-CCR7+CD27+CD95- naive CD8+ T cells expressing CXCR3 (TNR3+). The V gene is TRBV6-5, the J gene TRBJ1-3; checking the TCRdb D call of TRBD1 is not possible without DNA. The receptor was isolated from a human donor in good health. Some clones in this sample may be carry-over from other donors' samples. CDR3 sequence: CASGTGTGGNTIYF.